One sample yielded the 4 T cell receptor beta chains listed below, sequenced in a study of T-cell memory formation after mild COVID-19 (dated by TCRdb to about 2021). The receptor library was made with 5' RACE. This sample was sequenced with an Illumina NovaSeq 6000. TCRdb redid the processing of the public reads, applying fastp at Q25 and MiXCR, and retained in-frame beta chains. Entries that share a CDR3 protein sequence are merged under the most common genes and DNA. Recorded for this sample are about 90,000 distinct CDR3 sequences; about 15% of them occurred a single time. The ten largest clones add up to under 45% of the sample. Sequenced input: PBMCs or a T cell subset sorted from them (not recorded which). The source is a man between 18 and 29 years old who had mild COVID-19 (a few samples of this study predate the infection). The sample titles of this study are shuffled in the database, so cell type and time point are left out; the donor was told from shared clones.

In this sample, this clonotype turned up a few times. The chain has TRBV7-9 and TRBJ2-7, with D perhaps matching TRBD2 (7 bases). Germline values: CDR1 SEHNR, CDR2 FQNEAQ (reference sequence). CDR3 length: 15 residues. V was clipped by 6 bases and J by 0 bases, with 15 bases between them. The CDR3 region has the DNA TGTGCCAGCAGTGGGGGGGGCCACAGCTCCTACGAGCAGTACGTC. Its translation is CASSGGGHSSYEQYV.

This clonotype was detected only a few times. This rearrangement joins TRBV7-9 to TRBJ2-1; D remains unclear. This CDR3 has 12 residues. The V and J ends lost 3 bases and 5 bases respectively, with 5 bases between them. From germline, CDR1 is SEHNR and CDR2 FQNEAQ (reference sequence). The CDR3 protein is CASSLSNNEQFF. The CDR3 DNA sequence: TGTGCCAGCAGCTTGAGTAACAATGAGCAGTTCTTC.

The chain is built from TRBV6-2 or TRBV6-3 and TRBJ1-5, with no clear D. This CDR3 spans 15 amino acids. Germline loops: CDR1 MNHEY, CDR2 SVGEGT. The V end lost 2 bases, the J end lost 3 bases, and 11 bases lay between the germline ends. The CDR3 spells CASSYAGYDNQPQHF. The CDR3 bases are TGTGCCAGCAGTTACGCCGGATACGACAATCAGCCCCAGCATTTT.

On this clonotype: Sequence at one end of the junction differs from germline and may be a read error. The chain carries TRBV7-9 and TRBJ2-2; a possible D gene is TRBD2 (5 bases). CDR3 length: 16 amino acids. Germline V CDR1 and CDR2: SEHNR, FQNEAQ (reference sequence). The CDR3 region has the DNA TGTGCCAGCAGCCCCGCTAGCATCCGAAACACCTGGGAGCTGTTTTTT. Protein: CASSPASIRNTWELFF.